Below are 15 T cell receptor beta chains sequenced from a single sample in a study of blood T cell repertoires in COVID-19. Sequencing used immunoSEQ multiplex PCR; TCRdb keeps in-frame clones, though not all of them. The table records 120,000 to 150,000 clones, 65% to 80% of them present only once. Specimen: peripheral blood. All receptors derive from a middle-aged man with acute or convalescent COVID-19.

In DNA, the CDR3 is TGTGCCAGCAGCTTGGATCGGGGTTACTCAGACACCATATATTTT. Translated: CASSLDRGYSDTIYF. The gene calls are TRBV5-6 and TRBJ1-3, with no clear D. V shed 0 bases and J shed 8 bases, with 15 bases lying between them. Germline V gene lookup returns CDR1 SGHDT and CDR2 YYEEEE. This CDR3 region has 15 residues. The whole variable domain, filled in from reference TRBV5-6 and TRBJ1-3, reads DAGVTQSPTHLIKTRGQQVTLRCSPKSGHDTVSWYQQALGQGPQFIFQYYEEEERQRGNFPDRFSGHQFPNYSSELNVNALLLGDSALYLCASSLDRGYSDTIYFGEGSWLTVV.

The rearrangement links TRBV3-1 (or the pseudogene TRBV3-2) to TRBJ1-4; D is ambiguous. The CDR3 spans 14 residues. Germline lookup yields CDR1 LGHDT and CDR2 YNNKEL (reference sequence). V lost 1 base, J lost 7 bases, and 10 bases lay in between. The CDR3 sequence: CASSQGGLGEKLFF. The CDR3, as DNA: TGTGCCAGCAGCCAAGGAGGGCTGGGTGAAAAACTGTTTTTT.

There are a few counts of this clone. This sequence joins TRBV5-8 and TRBJ2-4, with D perhaps TRBD1 (6 bases). CDR1 and CDR2 from the germline V gene are SGHTS and YDEGEE. CDR3 length: 15 residues. Trimming stripped 0 bases from V and 7 bases from J, with 14 bases between. In nucleotides, the CDR3 is TGTGCCAGCAGCTTGGTGCAGGGGATGAACAACATTCAGTACTTC. Encoded protein: CASSLVQGMNNIQYF.

The chain carries TRBV2 and TRBJ2-5; D is uncertain. The V gene's germline CDR1 is SNHLY and CDR2 FYNNEI. Trimming cost V 7 bases and J 4 bases, with 10 bases left between them. This CDR3 is 12 amino acids long. CDR3 in DNA: TGTGCCAGCACATCCGAGGCAGAGACCCAGTACTTC. This encodes CASTSEAETQYF.

This clone was seen a handful of times. In DNA form, the CDR3 reads TGTGCCAGCAGTGAAGCCCCGGACGGAGTGGGGCCGGCTTTCTTT. Residues: CASSEAPDGVGPAFF. The chain is built from TRBV2 and TRBJ1-1; weak D call: TRBD1 (5 bases). Germline V gene data show CDR1 as SNHLY and CDR2 as FYNNEI. Trimming removed 0 bases at V and 11 bases at J, with 19 bases between. The CDR3 is 15 amino acids. The whole variable domain, remainder taken from reference TRBV2 and TRBJ1-1, is EPEVTQTPSHQVTQMGQEVILRCVPISNHLYFYWYRQILGQKVEFLVSFYNNEISEKSEIFDDQFSVERPDGSNFTLKIRSTKLEDSAMYFCASSEAPDGVGPAFFGQGTRLTVV.

This clone was picked up many times. CDR3 in DNA: TGTGCCAGCAGTTTTATAAGACCAGCGGGGGCCAACGTCCTGACTTTC. This translates into CASSFIRPAGANVLTF. The V gene is TRBV28, the J gene TRBJ2-6; D is ambiguous. There are 16 residues in the CDR3. The germline V gene has CDR1 MDHEN and CDR2 SYDVKM. The germline V and J ends were trimmed by 3 bases and 4 bases, with 13 bases remaining between them.

The DNA of the CDR3 is TGTGCCAGCAGAATCTCAGCGGGGACTCCGGGAGAGACCCAGTACTTC. Translated: CASRISAGTPGETQYF. This sequence joins TRBV2 and TRBJ2-5; TRBD2 matches at 7 bases. Germline CDR1 reads SNHLY; CDR2 reads FYNNEI. V gave up 6 bases and J gave up 4 bases; unmatched junction bases: 14. The CDR3 runs to 16 residues.

Concerning this clone: The sample has other DNA sequences that encode this CDR3 too. The J gene is TRBJ1-5, the V gene TRBV18, with D tentatively TRBD1 (5 bases). This CDR3 has 14 amino acids. V shed 2 bases and J shed 9 bases, with 14 bases lying between them. Germline V gene data show CDR1 as KGHSH and CDR2 as LQKENI. This CDR3 reads CASSPGQGGWPQHF. CDR3 nucleotides: TGTGCCAGCTCACCAGGGCAGGGTGGGTGGCCCCAGCATTTT.

In its sample, this clone was seen many times. The CDR3 DNA reads as TGTGCCAGCCGACCTATAGCGGGGGCCTACGAGCAGTACTTC. Amino acid sequence: CASRPIAGAYEQYF. V is TRBV11-2 and J is TRBJ2-7, with 9 bases that match TRBD2. The CDR3 consists of 14 residues. Per germline, CDR1 SGHAT and CDR2 FQNNGV. The V gene end was trimmed by 8 bases and the J gene end by 2 bases; junction bases not matched to a gene: 7.

This chain connects TRBV5-1 to TRBJ2-3; weak D call: TRBD2 (5 bases). Germline V gene sequence: CDR1 SGHRS, CDR2 YFSETQ. The CDR3 is made up of 14 amino acids. V shed 0 bases and J shed 5 bases, with 10 bases lying between them. The CDR3 DNA reads TGCGCCAGCAGCTTGGGAGGGTTGGAAGATACGCAGTATTTT. As protein: CASSLGGLEDTQYF.

In DNA, the CDR3 is TGTGCCAGCAGTGGAAGGCAGTCGGAGGAAAAACTGTTTTTT. Residues: CASSGRQSEEKLFF. The J gene is TRBJ1-4, the V gene TRBV2; no firm D call. Germline CDR1 is SNHLY and CDR2 is FYNNEI. The length of the CDR3 is 14 residues. V lost 4 bases and J lost 8, with 14 bases in between.

DNA of the CDR3: TGTGCCAGCAGCTTAAGCTTCTATGGCTACACCTTC. Amino acids: CASSLSFYGYTF. V is TRBV7-9 and J is TRBJ1-2; the D is unclear. Germline-derived CDR1 and CDR2 are SEHNR and FQNEAQ (reference sequence). Trimming took off 2 bases at V and 4 bases at J, with 5 bases between the two ends. The CDR3 is made up of 12 amino acids.

This clone was detected once. The V gene is TRBV28, the J gene TRBJ1-2; D might be TRBD1 (6 bases). Looked up from germline, CDR1 is MDHEN and CDR2 is SYDVKM. The V end was cut by 6 bases, the J end by 7 bases, with 18 bases between. The CDR3 is 14 amino acids. CDR3 region: CASSLTGYRGGYTF. CDR3 nucleotide sequence: TGTGCCAGCAGCCTGACAGGTTATCGAGGTGGCTACACCTTC.

The CDR3 reads CASSGTGDNSPLHF. Here the CDR3 DNA reads TGCGCCAGCAGTGGGACAGGGGACAATTCACCCCTCCACTTT. The J gene is TRBJ1-6, the V gene TRBV10-2; 9 bases match TRBD1. This CDR3 comprises 14 residues. Trimming cost V 4 bases and J 7 bases; bases outside gene matches: 2. The germline V gene encodes CDR1 WSHSY and CDR2 SAAADI.

V is TRBV5-1 and J is TRBJ2-1; 11 bases are a match to TRBD1. CDR1 and CDR2 from the germline V gene are SGHRS and YFSETQ. V gave up 5 bases and J gave up 8 bases; unmatched junction bases: 12. This CDR3 comprises 16 residues. The CDR3 sequence: CASRYNPGQGVDEQFF. CDR3 nucleotides: TGCGCCAGCAGGTATAACCCGGGACAGGGGGTAGATGAGCAGTTCTTC.